This T cell receptor (beta chain) appears in the sequencing data of a study of T cell changes during pregnancy in multiple sclerosis. TCRdb's table, derived via immunoSEQ multiplex PCR, lists solely in-frame clones and lacks some. There are 90,000 or so clones in the sample; 91% occur only once, and about 3.8% lies in the top ten. CDR1 is MDHEN, CDR2 SYDVKM, per germline. This CDR3 is 15 amino acids long. With 5 bases removed from V and 5 bases from J, the gap between germline ends came to 19 bases. The sample here was PBMCs, taken in the first trimester of pregnancy. This TCR derives from a female donor in good health, serving as a control in a pregnancy study. Some clones in this sample may be carry-over from other donors' samples. V is TRBV28 and J is TRBJ2-7; no clear D. The CDR3 sequence is CASSPRILVRHEQYF. The CDR3, as DNA: TGTGCCAGCAGTCCCCGCATATTAGTGAGGCACGAGCAGTACTTC.